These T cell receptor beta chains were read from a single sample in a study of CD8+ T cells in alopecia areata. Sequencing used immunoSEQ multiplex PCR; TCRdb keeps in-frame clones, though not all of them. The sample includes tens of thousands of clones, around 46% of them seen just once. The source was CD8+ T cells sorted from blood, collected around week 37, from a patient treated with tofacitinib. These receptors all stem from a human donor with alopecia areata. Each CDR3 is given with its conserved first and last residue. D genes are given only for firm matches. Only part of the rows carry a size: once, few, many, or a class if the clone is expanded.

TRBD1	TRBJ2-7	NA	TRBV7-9	CASIGQGQAPYEQYF	TGTGCCAGCATCGGTCAGGGACAGGCACCCTACGAGCAGTACTTC
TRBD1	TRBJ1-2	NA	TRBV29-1	CSVPNRGRAYGYTF	TGCAGCGTCCCGAACAGGGGGCGGGCCTATGGCTACACCTTC
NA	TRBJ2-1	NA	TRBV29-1	CSAGGGEQFF	TGCAGCGCTGGAGGAGGGGAGCAGTTCTTC
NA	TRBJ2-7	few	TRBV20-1	CSAPGGYEQYF	TGCAGTGCCCCCGGCGGGTACGAGCAGTACTTC
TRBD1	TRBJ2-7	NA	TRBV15	CATSRTGQGGYEQYF	TGTGCCACCAGCAGAACGGGACAGGGAGGATACGAGCAGTACTTC
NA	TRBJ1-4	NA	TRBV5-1	CASSPEQGPTPDKLFF	TGCGCCAGCAGCCCCGAACAGGGACCAACCCCTGACAAACTGTTTTTT
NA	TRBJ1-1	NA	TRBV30	CAWSVLGGRWTEAFF	TGTGCCTGGAGTGTACTGGGGGGGCGGTGGACTGAAGCTTTCTTT
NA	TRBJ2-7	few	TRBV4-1	CASSQVTDYEQYF	TGCGCCAGCAGCCAAGTCACAGACTACGAGCAGTACTTC
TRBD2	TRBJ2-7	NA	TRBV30	CAWSVGLAGGYEQYF	TGTGCCTGGAGTGTAGGACTAGCGGGAGGCTACGAGCAGTACTTC
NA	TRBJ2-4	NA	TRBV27	CASSPSLLAKNIQYF	TGTGCCAGCAGCCCCTCTTTGCTAGCCAAAAACATTCAGTACTTC
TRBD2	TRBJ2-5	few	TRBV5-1	CASSLEEGLGDQETQYF	TGCGCCAGCAGCTTGGAAGAAGGACTAGGGGACCAAGAGACCCAGTACTTC
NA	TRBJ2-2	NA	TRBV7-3	CASSLSGIALSYSNTGELFF	TGTGCCAGCAGCTTAAGCGGGATAGCGCTATCATATTCGAACACCGGGGAGCTGTTTTTT
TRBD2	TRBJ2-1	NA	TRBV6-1	CASSESLAGVFNEQFF	TGTGCCAGCAGTGAAAGCCTAGCGGGAGTTTTCAATGAGCAGTTCTTC
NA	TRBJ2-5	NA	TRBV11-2	CASSLVGEETQYF	TGTGCCAGCAGCTTAGTCGGGGAAGAGACCCAGTACTTC
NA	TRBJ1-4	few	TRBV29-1	CSVEEAGYGEKLFF	TGCAGCGTTGAAGAGGCAGGGTATGGCGAAAAACTGTTTTTT
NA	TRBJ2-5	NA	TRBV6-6	CASNTGWGETQYF	TGTGCCAGCAACACAGGGTGGGGGGAGACCCAGTACTTC
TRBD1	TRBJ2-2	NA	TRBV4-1	CASSQEAGTGQGDGELFF	TGCGCCAGCAGCCAAGAAGCGGGGACGGGACAGGGCGACGGGGAGCTGTTTTTT
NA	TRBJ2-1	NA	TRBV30	CACSPPAPGYNEQFF	TGTGCCTGTTCACCCCCAGCGCCGGGGTACAATGAGCAGTTCTTC
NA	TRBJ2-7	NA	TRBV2	CASKTGTAASYEQYF	TGTGCCAGCAAAACCGGGACCGCAGCCTCCTACGAGCAGTACTTC
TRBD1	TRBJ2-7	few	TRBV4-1	CASSPVPGQGNEQYF	TGCGCCAGCAGCCCGGTTCCGGGACAGGGCAACGAGCAGTACTTC
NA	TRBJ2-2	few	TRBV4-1	CASSRLHTGELFF	TGCGCCAGCAGCCGTTTGCACACCGGGGAGCTGTTTTTT
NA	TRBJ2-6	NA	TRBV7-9	CASSPRGSGANVLTF	TGTGCCAGCAGCCCTCGGGGTTCTGGGGCCAACGTCCTGACTTTC
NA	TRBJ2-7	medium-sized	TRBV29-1	CSAARGSAKDSYEQYF	TGCAGCGCCGCCCGGGGGTCGGCAAAGGATTCCTACGAGCAGTACTTC
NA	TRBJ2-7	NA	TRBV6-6	CASSYSAFYEQYF	TGTGCCAGCAGTTACTCGGCATTCTACGAGCAGTACTTC
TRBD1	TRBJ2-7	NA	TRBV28	CASTPRRDRVFGTYHEQYF	TGTGCCAGCACTCCTCGCCGGGACAGGGTTTTTGGTACCTACCACGAGCAGTACTTC
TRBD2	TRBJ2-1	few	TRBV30	CAWSKPGLAGYNEQFF	TGTGCCTGGAGTAAACCGGGACTAGCGGGATACAATGAGCAGTTCTTC
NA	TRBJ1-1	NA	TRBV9	CASSPTGSGLAEAFF	TGTGCCAGCAGCCCAACAGGGTCGGGTTTGGCTGAAGCTTTCTTT
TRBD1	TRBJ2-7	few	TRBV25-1	CASRSRDSYEQYF	TGTGCCAGCAGATCCCGGGACAGCTACGAGCAGTACTTC
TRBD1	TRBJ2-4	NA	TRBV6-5	CASSGGQGQYF	TGTGCCAGCAGTGGGGGACAGGGGCAGTACTTC
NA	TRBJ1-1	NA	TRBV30	CAWSVPYGNTEAFF	TGTGCCTGGAGTGTACCTTACGGGAACACTGAAGCTTTCTTT
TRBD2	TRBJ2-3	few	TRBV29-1	CSVEGLPTDTQYF	TGCAGCGTTGAGGGACTACCGACAGATACGCAGTATTTT
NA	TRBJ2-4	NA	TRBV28	CASSRTRRLDIQYF	TGTGCCAGCAGCCGTACAAGGCGGTTAGACATTCAGTACTTC
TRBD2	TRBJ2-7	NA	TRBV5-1	CASSLESGTLSYEQYF	TGCGCCAGCAGCTTGGAAAGCGGGACCCTTTCCTACGAGCAGTACTTC
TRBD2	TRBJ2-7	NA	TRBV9	CASSPEAGGFYEQYF	TGTGCCAGCAGCCCGGAAGCGGGAGGCTTCTACGAGCAGTACTTC
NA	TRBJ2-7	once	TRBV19	CASSISVASSYEQYF	TGTGCCAGTAGTATATCTGTGGCTAGCTCCTACGAGCAGTACTTC
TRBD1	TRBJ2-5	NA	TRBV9	CASSVGQGKETQYF	TGTGCCAGCAGCGTAGGACAGGGGAAGGAGACCCAGTACTTC
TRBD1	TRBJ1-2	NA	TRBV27	CASSPRGQDGYTF	TGTGCCAGCAGTCCCAGGGGGCAGGATGGCTACACCTTC
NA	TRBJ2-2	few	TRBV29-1	CSVEAAGAGELFF	TGCAGCGTTGAAGCAGCAGGGGCCGGGGAGCTGTTTTTT
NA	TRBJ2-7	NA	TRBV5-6	CASSSSYEQYF	TGTGCCAGCAGCTCCTCATACGAGCAGTACTTC